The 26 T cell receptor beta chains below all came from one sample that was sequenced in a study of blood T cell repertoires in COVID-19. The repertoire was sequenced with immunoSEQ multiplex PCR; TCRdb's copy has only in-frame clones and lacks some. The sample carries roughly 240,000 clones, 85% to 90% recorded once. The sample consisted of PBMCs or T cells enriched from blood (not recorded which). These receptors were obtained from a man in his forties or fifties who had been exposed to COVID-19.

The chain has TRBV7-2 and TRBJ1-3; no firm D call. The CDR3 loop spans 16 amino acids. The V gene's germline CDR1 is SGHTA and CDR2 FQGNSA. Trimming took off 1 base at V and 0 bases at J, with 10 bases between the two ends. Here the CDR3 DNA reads TGTGCCAGCAGCTTAGGACCGGCAGGCTCTGGAAACACCATATATTTT. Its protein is CASSLGPAGSGNTIYF. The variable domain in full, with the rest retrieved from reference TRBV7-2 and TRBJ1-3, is GAGVSQSPSNKVTEKGKDVELRCDPISGHTALYWYRQSLGQGLEFLIYFQGNSAPDKSGLPSDRFSAERTGGSVSTLTIQRTQQEDSAVYLCASSLGPAGSGNTIYFGEGSWLTVV.

CDR3 sequence: CASSQQGSRNSPLHF. As DNA, the CDR3 is TGTGCCAGCAGTCAGCAGGGGTCGAGAAATTCACCCCTCCACTTT. This chain links TRBV6-5 with TRBJ1-6; TRBD1 might be the D (6 bases). CDR1 is MNHEY, CDR2 SVGAGI, per germline. The CDR3 is made up of 15 amino acids. Trimming cost V 5 bases and J 7 bases, with 15 bases left between them.

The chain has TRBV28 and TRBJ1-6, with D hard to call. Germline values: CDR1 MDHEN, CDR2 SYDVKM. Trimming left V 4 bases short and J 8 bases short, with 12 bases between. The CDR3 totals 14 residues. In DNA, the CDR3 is TGTGCCAGCAGTTCCCTTTTGGGCGATTCACCCCTCCACTTT. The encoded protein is CASSSLLGDSPLHF.

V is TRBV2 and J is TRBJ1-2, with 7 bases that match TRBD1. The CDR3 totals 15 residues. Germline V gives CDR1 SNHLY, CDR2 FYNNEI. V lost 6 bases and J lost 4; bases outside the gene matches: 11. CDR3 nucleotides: TGTGCCAGCAGACCAAACAGGGGAGTCCGCTATGGCTACACCTTC. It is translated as CASRPNRGVRYGYTF. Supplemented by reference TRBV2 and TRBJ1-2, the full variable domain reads EPEVTQTPSHQVTQMGQEVILRCVPISNHLYFYWYRQILGQKVEFLVSFYNNEISEKSEIFDDQFSVERPDGSNFTLKIRSTKLEDSAMYFCASRPNRGVRYGYTFGSGTRLTVV.

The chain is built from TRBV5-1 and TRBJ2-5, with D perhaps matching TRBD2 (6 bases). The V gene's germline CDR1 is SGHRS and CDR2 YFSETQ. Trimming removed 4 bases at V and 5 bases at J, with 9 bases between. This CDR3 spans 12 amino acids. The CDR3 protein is CASSETRETQYF. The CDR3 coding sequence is TGCGCCAGCAGCGAGACTAGGGAGACCCAGTACTTC.

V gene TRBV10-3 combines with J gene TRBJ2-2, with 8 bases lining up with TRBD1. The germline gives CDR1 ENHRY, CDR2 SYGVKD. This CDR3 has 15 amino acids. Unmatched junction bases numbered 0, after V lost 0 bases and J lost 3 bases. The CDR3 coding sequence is TGTGCCATCAGTGAGTCACAGGGGGACACCGGGGAGCTGTTTTTT. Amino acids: CAISESQGDTGELFF.

The CDR3 sequence: CASSLYSWNTEAFF. CDR3 DNA: TGTGCCAGCAGCTTATACAGTTGGAACACTGAAGCTTTCTTT. This chain links TRBV11-1 with TRBJ1-1; no reliable D call. Germline V CDR1 and CDR2: SGHAT, FQDESV (reference sequence). Between the trimmed V and J ends, which lost 2 bases and 1 base, there was a span of 8 bases. The CDR3 spans 14 residues.

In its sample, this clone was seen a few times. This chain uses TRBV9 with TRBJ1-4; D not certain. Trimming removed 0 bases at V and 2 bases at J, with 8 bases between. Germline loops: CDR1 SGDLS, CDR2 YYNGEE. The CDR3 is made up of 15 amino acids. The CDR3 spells CASSVGVRTNEKLFF. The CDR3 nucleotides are TGTGCCAGCAGCGTAGGGGTCAGGACTAATGAAAAACTGTTTTTT.

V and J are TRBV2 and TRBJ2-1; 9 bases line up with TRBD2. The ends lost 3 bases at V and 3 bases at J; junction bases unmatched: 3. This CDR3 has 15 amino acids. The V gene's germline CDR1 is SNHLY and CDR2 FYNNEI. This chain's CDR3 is CASSDSGSFYNEQFF. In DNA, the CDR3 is TGTGCCAGCAGTGATAGCGGGAGCTTCTACAATGAGCAGTTCTTC. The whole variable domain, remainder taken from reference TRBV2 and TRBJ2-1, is EPEVTQTPSHQVTQMGQEVILRCVPISNHLYFYWYRQILGQKVEFLVSFYNNEISEKSEIFDDQFSVERPDGSNFTLKIRSTKLEDSAMYFCASSDSGSFYNEQFFGPGTRLTVL.

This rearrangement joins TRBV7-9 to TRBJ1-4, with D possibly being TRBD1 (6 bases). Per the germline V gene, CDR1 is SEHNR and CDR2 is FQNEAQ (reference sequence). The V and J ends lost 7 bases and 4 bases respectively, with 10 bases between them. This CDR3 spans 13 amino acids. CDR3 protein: CASKDSVNEKLFF. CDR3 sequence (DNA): TGTGCCAGCAAGGACAGTGTTAATGAAAAACTGTTTTTT.

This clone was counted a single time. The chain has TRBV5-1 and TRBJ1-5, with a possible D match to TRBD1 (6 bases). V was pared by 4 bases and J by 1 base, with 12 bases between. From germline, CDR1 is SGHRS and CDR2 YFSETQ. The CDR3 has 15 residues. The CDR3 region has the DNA TGCGCCAGCAGCGAGACAGGCTTGAGCAATCAGCCCCAGCATTTT. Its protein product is CASSETGLSNQPQHF.

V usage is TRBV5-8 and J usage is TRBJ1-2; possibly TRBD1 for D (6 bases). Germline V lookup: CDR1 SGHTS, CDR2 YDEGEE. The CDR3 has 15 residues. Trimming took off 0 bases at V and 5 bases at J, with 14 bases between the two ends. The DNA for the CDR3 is TGTGCCAGCAGCTTGGAGCAGGGGACCGTATATGGCTACACCTTC. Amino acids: CASSLEQGTVYGYTF.

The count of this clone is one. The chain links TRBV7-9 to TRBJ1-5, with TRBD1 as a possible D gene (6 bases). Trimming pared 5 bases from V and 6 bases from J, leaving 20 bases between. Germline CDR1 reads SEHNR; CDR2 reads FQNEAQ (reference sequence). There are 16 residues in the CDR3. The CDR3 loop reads CASSPVSWEGGQPQHF. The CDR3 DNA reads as TGTGCCAGCAGCCCCGTTAGTTGGGAGGGGGGTCAGCCCCAGCATTTT.

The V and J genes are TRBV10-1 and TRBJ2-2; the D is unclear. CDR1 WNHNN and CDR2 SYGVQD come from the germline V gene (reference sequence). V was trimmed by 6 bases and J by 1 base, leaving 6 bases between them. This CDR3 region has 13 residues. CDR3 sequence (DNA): TGCGCCAGCAGCGAGCGGAACACCGGGGAGCTGTTTTTT. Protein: CASSERNTGELFF.

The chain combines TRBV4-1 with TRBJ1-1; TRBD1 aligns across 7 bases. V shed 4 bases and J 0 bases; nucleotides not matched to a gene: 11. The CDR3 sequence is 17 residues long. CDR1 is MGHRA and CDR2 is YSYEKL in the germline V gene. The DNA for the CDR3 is TGCGCCAGCAGCCTCACAGTCCACAGGGGAATGAACACTGAAGCTTTCTTT. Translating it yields CASSLTVHRGMNTEAFF.

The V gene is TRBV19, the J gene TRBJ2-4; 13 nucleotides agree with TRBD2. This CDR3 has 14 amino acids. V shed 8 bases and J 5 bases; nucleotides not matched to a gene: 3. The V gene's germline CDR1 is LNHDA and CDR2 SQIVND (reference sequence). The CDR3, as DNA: TGTGCCAGTTCAACTAGCGGGGGGGAAAACATTCAGTACTTC. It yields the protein CASSTSGGENIQYF.

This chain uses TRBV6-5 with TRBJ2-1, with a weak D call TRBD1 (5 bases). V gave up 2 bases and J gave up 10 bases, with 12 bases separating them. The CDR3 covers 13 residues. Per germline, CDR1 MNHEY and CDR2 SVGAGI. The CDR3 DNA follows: TGTGCCAGCAGTTACAGGGGTCCGGGCGAGCAGTTCTTC. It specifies CASSYRGPGEQFF.

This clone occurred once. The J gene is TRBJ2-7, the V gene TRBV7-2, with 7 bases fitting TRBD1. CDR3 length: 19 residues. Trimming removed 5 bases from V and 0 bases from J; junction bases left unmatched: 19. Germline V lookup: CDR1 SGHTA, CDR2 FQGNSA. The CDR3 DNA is TGTGCCAGCAGCCGTGGTTTATACCCTTACAGGGGCGACTCCTACGAGCAGTACTTC. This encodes CASSRGLYPYRGDSYEQYF.

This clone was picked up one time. The CDR3 region has the DNA TGTGCCAGCAGTACCTTTCCAGGGTCGGAAAATTCACCCCTCCACTTT. Protein product: CASSTFPGSENSPLHF. This chain uses TRBV27 with TRBJ1-6, with D possibly being TRBD1 (5 bases). V dropped 5 bases and J dropped 7 bases, with 18 bases sitting between them. In germline, CDR1 is MNHEY, CDR2 SMNVEV (reference sequence). This CDR3 region has 16 residues.

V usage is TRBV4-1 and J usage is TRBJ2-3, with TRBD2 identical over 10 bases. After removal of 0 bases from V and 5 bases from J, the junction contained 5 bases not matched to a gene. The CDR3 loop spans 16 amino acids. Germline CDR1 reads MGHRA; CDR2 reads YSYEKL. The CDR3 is CASSQDEASGGDTQYF. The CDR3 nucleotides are TGCGCCAGCAGCCAAGATGAGGCTAGCGGGGGAGATACGCAGTATTTT.

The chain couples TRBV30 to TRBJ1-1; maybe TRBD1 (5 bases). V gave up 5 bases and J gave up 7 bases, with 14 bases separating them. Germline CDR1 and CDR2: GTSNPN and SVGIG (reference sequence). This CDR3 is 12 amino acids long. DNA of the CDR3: TGTGCCTGGGGTAGGGGAATGTTTGAAGCTTTCTTT. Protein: CAWGRGMFEAFF.

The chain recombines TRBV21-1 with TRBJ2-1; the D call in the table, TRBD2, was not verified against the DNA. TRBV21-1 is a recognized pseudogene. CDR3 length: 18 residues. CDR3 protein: CASSIPQSGGGDYNEQFF. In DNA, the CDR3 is TGTGCCAGCAGCATCCCTCAATCCGGCGGGGGGGATTACAATGAGCAGTTCTTC.

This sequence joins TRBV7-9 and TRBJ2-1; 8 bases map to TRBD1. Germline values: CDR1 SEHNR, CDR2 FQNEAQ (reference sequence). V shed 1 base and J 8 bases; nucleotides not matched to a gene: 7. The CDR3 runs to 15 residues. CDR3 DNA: TGTGCCAGCAGCTTAGGGGAGACAGGGGTCGATGAGCAGTTCTTC. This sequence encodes CASSLGETGVDEQFF.

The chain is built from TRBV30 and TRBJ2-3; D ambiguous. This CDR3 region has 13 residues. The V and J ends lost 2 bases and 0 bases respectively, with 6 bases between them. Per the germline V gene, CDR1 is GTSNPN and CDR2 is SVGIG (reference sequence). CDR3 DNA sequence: TGTGCCTGGAGTTCCATCAGCACAGATACGCAGTATTTT. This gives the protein CAWSSISTDTQYF.

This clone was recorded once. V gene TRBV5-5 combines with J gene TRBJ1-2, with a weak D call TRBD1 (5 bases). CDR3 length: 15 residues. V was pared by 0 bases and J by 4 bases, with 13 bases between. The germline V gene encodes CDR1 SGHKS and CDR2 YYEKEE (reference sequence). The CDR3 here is CASSLAPGYGYGYTF. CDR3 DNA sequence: TGTGCCAGCAGCTTGGCCCCAGGGTACGGCTATGGCTACACCTTC. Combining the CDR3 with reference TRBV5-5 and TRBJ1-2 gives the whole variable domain DAGVTQSPTHLIKTRGQQVTLRCSPISGHKSVSWYQQVLGQGPQFIFQYYEKEERGRGNFPDRFSARQFPNYSSELNVNALLLGDSALYLCASSLAPGYGYGYTFGSGTRLTVV.

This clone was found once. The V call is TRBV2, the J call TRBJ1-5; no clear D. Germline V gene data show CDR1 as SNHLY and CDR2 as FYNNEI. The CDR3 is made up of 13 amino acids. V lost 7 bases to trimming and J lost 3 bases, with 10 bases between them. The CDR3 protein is CASIQLINQPQHF. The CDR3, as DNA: TGTGCCAGCATCCAACTGATCAATCAGCCCCAGCATTTT.